This T cell receptor (beta chain) was retrieved from a study of monozygotic twins with inflammatory bowel disease. Germline V gene lookup returns CDR1 MDHEN and CDR2 SYDVKM. This CDR3 spans 14 amino acids. Following a re-call of the 5' RACE reads, TCRdb has one entry per CDR3 protein and lacks DNA. The table lists 300,000 to 400,000 distinct CDR3 sequences, with around 2% in the top ten. Sequencing was done on a sample of blood. The receptor comes from a human donor with ulcerative colitis or Crohn's disease, or a healthy co-twin of an affected twin (not recorded which). This chain links TRBV28 with TRBJ2-7; TCRdb's D gene call, TRBD1, goes unchecked for lack of DNA. The CDR3 here is CASRGQGGTYEQYF.